Shown below are 31 T cell receptor beta chains from a single sample sequenced in a study of shared clonotypes between healthy human individuals. Profiled with immunoSEQ multiplex PCR; TCRdb holds only in-frame clones, not every one. The top ten clones hold 13% of a sample with around 500,000 clones, about 82% of them seen once. Sequencing was performed on PBMCs. All receptors come from a woman in her thirties or forties in good health. Some clones in this sample may be carry-over from other donors' samples.

The chain carries TRBV6-6 and TRBJ1-1; D gene uncertain. This CDR3 has 14 residues. Germline V gene sequence: CDR1 MNHNY, CDR2 SVGAGI (reference sequence). V lost 5 bases to trimming and J lost 1 base, with 11 bases between them. CDR3 in amino acids: CASSGSVGNTEAFF. CDR3 bases: TGTGCCAGCAGTGGGAGTGTAGGGAACACTGAAGCTTTCTTT.

The genes are TRBV7-2 and TRBJ1-2; D possibly corresponds to TRBD1 (5 bases). Trimming left V 1 base short and J 3 bases short, with 12 bases between. The CDR3 loop spans 15 amino acids. Germline CDR1 SGHTA, CDR2 FQGNSA. The CDR3: CASSLGPAGDYGYTF. The CDR3 nucleotides are TGTGCCAGCAGCTTAGGGCCAGCGGGGGACTATGGCTACACCTTC.

Only one count was recorded for this clone. The chain joins TRBV29-1 to TRBJ1-2; perhaps TRBD1 as D (5 bases). The CDR3 has 12 amino acids. V gave up 6 bases and J gave up 7 bases, with 15 bases separating them. Germline-derived CDR1 and CDR2 are SQVTM and ANQGSEA. The CDR3 bases are TGCAGCGTCGTTGGGACGGTTTTTGGCTACACCTTC. This encodes CSVVGTVFGYTF.

This clone showed up many times. The rearrangement links TRBV27 to TRBJ1-4; 11 nucleotides agree with TRBD1. Germline CDR1 is MNHEY and CDR2 is SMNVEV (reference sequence). V trimming: 6 bases; J trimming: 7 bases; junction bases outside the gene matches: 7. The CDR3 totals 15 residues. CDR3 sequence (DNA): TGTGCCAGCAGGGCGGGACAGGGGGAAGTTGAAAAACTGTTTTTT. Protein sequence: CASRAGQGEVEKLFF.

This chain connects TRBV5-6 to TRBJ2-3; the match to TRBD1 covers 8 bases. The V and J ends lost 4 bases and 3 bases, in that order; junction bases with no gene match: 13. This CDR3 has 17 amino acids. CDR1 SGHDT and CDR2 YYEEEE come from the germline V gene. Here the CDR3 DNA reads TGTGCCAGCAGCCGAACTATCGGACAGGGTGGAACAGATACGCAGTATTTT. Residues: CASSRTIGQGGTDTQYF.

The chain recombines TRBV27 with TRBJ2-5; TRBD2 might be the D (5 bases). CDR1 is MNHEY and CDR2 is SMNVEV in the germline V gene (reference sequence). The CDR3 covers 16 residues. V lost 6 bases and J 11 bases, leaving 28 bases between the germline ends. CDR3 residues: CASRSLRGRTPWEQYF. The DNA for the CDR3 is TGTGCCAGCAGATCCCTCCGAGGACGGACCCCTTGGGAGCAGTACTTC.

Comment on this clone: The CDR3 does not end in the conserved phenylalanine or tryptophan, so this is likely a read error. CDR3 amino acids: CASNTQGEPQHS. In DNA, the CDR3 is TGTGCCAGCAACACACAGGGGGAGCCCCAGCATTCT. The rearrangement uses TRBV28 and TRBJ1-5; 8 bases agree with TRBD1. J was trimmed by 8 bases and V by 7 bases; bases with no gene match: 4. This CDR3 is built from 12 residues. Per the germline V gene, CDR1 is MDHEN and CDR2 is SYDVKM.

Concerning this clone: The sample contains more than one DNA sequence encoding this CDR3. This CDR3 reads CASSIGRGPYEQYF. CDR3 nucleotides: TGTGCCAGTAGTATAGGTCGAGGGCCCTACGAGCAGTACTTC. The genes are TRBV19 and TRBJ2-7; possibly TRBD2 for D (5 bases). In germline, CDR1 is LNHDA, CDR2 SQIVND (reference sequence). V was shortened by 1 base and J by 2 bases, with 9 bases between the two germline ends. The CDR3 spans 14 residues.

The gene calls are TRBV11-3 and TRBJ2-1, with 9 bases aligning to TRBD2. V lost 5 bases, J lost 7 bases, and 9 bases stayed unmatched. The germline CDR1 and CDR2 sequences are SGHNT and YENEEA. This CDR3 has 15 residues. The CDR3 is CASSRGLAKGNEQFF. CDR3 nucleotide sequence: TGTGCCAGCAGCCGGGGACTAGCCAAGGGGAATGAGCAGTTCTTC.

The chain links TRBV29-1 to TRBJ1-2; TRBD1 agrees at 7 bases. The germline gives CDR1 SQVTM, CDR2 ANQGSEA. The V segment lost 5 bases and the J segment 4 bases; nucleotides outside the gene matches: 4. This CDR3 is 12 amino acids long. Here the CDR3 reads CSVNRGAYGYTF. CDR3 nucleotide sequence: TGCAGCGTTAACAGGGGCGCCTATGGCTACACCTTC.

V and J are TRBV14 and TRBJ1-1, with 7 nucleotides matching TRBD1. CDR1 and CDR2 from the germline V gene are SGHDN and FVKESK. This CDR3 contains 13 residues. The trim removed 5 bases at V and 3 bases at J, leaving 3 bases unmatched. The CDR3 coding sequence is TGTGCCAGCAGCGAGGGGGCTGACACTGAAGCTTTCTTT. It codes for CASSEGADTEAFF.

The chain uses TRBV28 and TRBJ2-7, with TRBD1 matching 8 bases. The V segment lost 5 bases and the J segment 2 bases; nucleotides outside the gene matches: 11. Germline CDR1 MDHEN, CDR2 SYDVKM. The CDR3 loop spans 16 amino acids. Here the CDR3 DNA reads TGTGCCAGCAGTCACCTCCCCCGACAGGGGACCTACGAGCAGTACTTC. Its translation is CASSHLPRQGTYEQYF.

V gene TRBV7-2 combines with J gene TRBJ2-7; TRBD1 aligns across 8 bases. This CDR3 comprises 15 residues. Germline V gene sequence: CDR1 SGHTA, CDR2 FQGNSA. The V gene end was trimmed by 0 bases and the J gene end by 1 base; junction bases not matched to a gene: 2. The CDR3 sequence is CASSLADRASYEQYF. As DNA, the CDR3 is TGTGCCAGCAGCTTAGCGGACAGGGCTTCCTACGAGCAGTACTTC. The full variable domain, in which reference TRBV7-2 and TRBJ2-7 provide the parts outside the CDR3, is GAGVSQSPSNKVTEKGKDVELRCDPISGHTALYWYRQSLGQGLEFLIYFQGNSAPDKSGLPSDRFSAERTGGSVSTLTIQRTQQEDSAVYLCASSLADRASYEQYFGPGTRLTVT.

This chain connects TRBV7-2 to TRBJ2-3, with TRBD2 identical over 8 bases. There are 13 residues in the CDR3. V lost 5 bases to trimming and J lost 5 bases; unmatched junction nucleotides: 3. Germline CDR1 reads SGHTA; CDR2 reads FQGNSA. The CDR3 here is CASSPGTRDTQYF. The CDR3 DNA reads as TGTGCCAGCAGCCCCGGGACTAGAGATACGCAGTATTTT.

V gene TRBV7-9 combines with J gene TRBJ1-1; no reliable D call. The ends were cut back, 5 bases at V and 1 base at J, with 11 bases in the middle. Per germline, CDR1 SEHNR and CDR2 FQNEAQ (reference sequence). This CDR3 comprises 14 residues. CDR3 residues: CASSPWEENTEAFF. The CDR3 DNA is TGTGCCAGCAGCCCCTGGGAGGAGAACACTGAAGCTTTCTTT.

This chain connects TRBV5-4 to TRBJ1-2; weak D call: TRBD1 (6 bases). This CDR3 spans 16 amino acids. CDR1 and CDR2 from the germline V gene are SGHNT and YYREEE (reference sequence). Trimming took off 1 base at V and 1 base at J, with 14 bases between the two ends. This chain's CDR3 is CASSLSGALHNYGYTF. The CDR3 bases are TGTGCCAGCAGCTTGTCGGGGGCCTTACATAACTATGGCTACACCTTC.

The chain combines TRBV6-1 with TRBJ2-5; D may be TRBD2 (6 bases). This CDR3 is 16 amino acids long. Germline V lookup: CDR1 MNHNS, CDR2 SASEGT. V gave up 2 bases and J gave up 2 bases, with 15 bases separating them. The CDR3 nucleotides read TGTGCCAGCAGTGAACTTGGTAGCGGAGCACAAGAGACCCAGTACTTC. It specifies CASSELGSGAQETQYF.

The chain links TRBV18 to TRBJ1-4; D might be TRBD1 (6 bases). Germline values: CDR1 KGHSH, CDR2 LQKENI. CDR3 size: 14 residues. V was trimmed by 2 bases and J by 10 bases, leaving 14 bases between them. The CDR3 nucleotides read TGTGCCAGCTCACCAATTCACACCAGGGGAAAACTGTTTTTT. The encoded protein is CASSPIHTRGKLFF.

Concerning this clone: Additional DNA sequences in this sample encode the identical CDR3. V gene TRBV28 combines with J gene TRBJ2-7; no clear D. Germline values: CDR1 MDHEN, CDR2 SYDVKM. There are 12 residues in the CDR3. The V gene lost 2 bases and the J gene lost 3 bases, with 5 bases spanning the gap. The CDR3 sequence: CASSLLGYEQYF. CDR3 DNA sequence: TGTGCCAGCAGTTTACTGGGCTACGAGCAGTACTTC.

The chain carries TRBV5-3 and TRBJ1-1; no firm D call. TRBV5-3 is an open reading frame whose function is uncertain. There are 12 residues in the CDR3. Trimming cost V 3 bases and J 8 bases, with 11 bases left between them. CDR3 DNA sequence: TGTGCCAGAAGCTACCCCCCGAGGGAAGCTTTCTTT. Translating gives CARSYPPREAFF.

The chain employs TRBV29-1 and TRBJ2-1, with D possibly matching TRBD2 (6 bases). V was shortened by 7 bases and J by 4 bases, with 14 bases between the two germline ends. There are 13 residues in the CDR3. Per germline, CDR1 SQVTM and CDR2 ANQGSEA. The CDR3 bases are TGCAGCGCAATCGCTAGCGCATACAATGAGCAGTTCTTC. Translating it yields CSAIASAYNEQFF.

There are a few counts of this clone. The rearrangement joins TRBV27 to TRBJ1-1, with D unresolved. The CDR3 loop spans 15 amino acids. V was shortened by 2 bases and J by 4 bases, with 14 bases between the two germline ends. Germline CDR1 is MNHEY and CDR2 is SMNVEV (reference sequence). This CDR3 reads CASSLIPGSGTEAFF. The CDR3 bases are TGTGCCAGCAGTTTAATACCGGGGTCAGGCACTGAAGCTTTCTTT.

This clone was detected only once. The V call is TRBV2, the J call TRBJ2-1; no clear D. Looked up from germline, CDR1 is SNHLY and CDR2 is FYNNEI. Trimming took 4 bases from V and 9 from J, leaving 16 bases between them. The CDR3 covers 14 residues. CDR3 protein: CASSVGNGPGEQFF. The CDR3 DNA follows: TGTGCCAGCAGTGTAGGGAATGGGCCGGGTGAGCAGTTCTTC. Together with reference TRBV2 and TRBJ2-1, the CDR3 gives the full variable domain: EPEVTQTPSHQVTQMGQEVILRCVPISNHLYFYWYRQILGQKVEFLVSFYNNEISEKSEIFDDQFSVERPDGSNFTLKIRSTKLEDSAMYFCASSVGNGPGEQFFGPGTRLTVL.

The rearrangement uses TRBV18 and TRBJ2-2, with 13 positions matching TRBD2. Per germline, CDR1 KGHSH and CDR2 LQKENI. This CDR3 is built from 17 residues. With V trimmed by 3 bases and J by 6 bases, 7 bases remained unmatched. The CDR3 bases are TGTGCCAGCTCACCCTCTTGGACTAGCGGGAGCTCCGGGGAGCTGTTTTTT. This sequence encodes CASSPSWTSGSSGELFF.

The chain joins TRBV9 to TRBJ1-3; 7 bases match TRBD1. Germline V gene data show CDR1 as SGDLS and CDR2 as YYNGEE. CDR3 length: 16 residues. V was pared by 2 bases and J by 1 base, with 6 bases of the junction left unmatched. CDR3 sequence (DNA): TGTGCCAGCAGCGTGACAGGGAAACTGTCTGGAAACACCATATATTTT. Encoded protein: CASSVTGKLSGNTIYF.

The J gene is TRBJ2-7, the V gene TRBV11-2, with D perhaps TRBD2 (6 bases). The V end was cut by 1 base, the J end by 7 bases, with 11 bases between. Per germline, CDR1 SGHAT and CDR2 FQNNGV. This CDR3 is built from 13 residues. The CDR3 spells CASSLAGESEQYF. CDR3 nucleotide sequence: TGTGCCAGCAGCTTAGCGGGGGAGAGTGAGCAGTACTTC.

The CDR3 DNA follows: TGTGCCAGCAGTCGCCTGGGGGGTTGGTACGAGCAGTACTTC. Its translation is CASSRLGGWYEQYF. The chain employs TRBV28 and TRBJ2-7, with D perhaps matching TRBD2 (6 bases). CDR1 is MDHEN and CDR2 is SYDVKM in the germline V gene. V lost 5 bases and J lost 4, with 15 bases in between. The CDR3 is 14 residues long.

This chain joins TRBV15 and TRBJ2-7; D remains ambiguous. This CDR3 spans 14 amino acids. Trimming pared 0 bases from V and 2 bases from J, leaving 8 bases between. Germline V gives CDR1 LNHNV, CDR2 YYDKDF (reference sequence). DNA for the CDR3: TGTGCCACCAGCAGAGATCTCCAGGCCTACGAGCAGTACTTC. Translating gives CATSRDLQAYEQYF.

The chain combines TRBV4-1 with TRBJ2-7; the match to TRBD2 covers 7 bases. The CDR3 contains 15 residues. Germline CDR1 and CDR2: MGHRA and YSYEKL. The V segment lost 1 base and the J segment 1 base; nucleotides outside the gene matches: 4. Here the CDR3 reads CASSQGTSVSYEQYF. In DNA, the CDR3 is TGCGCCAGCAGCCAAGGAACTAGCGTTTCCTACGAGCAGTACTTC.

J is TRBJ1-3 and V is TRBV28; D not resolved. V lost 3 bases to trimming and J lost 0 bases, with 3 bases between them. This CDR3 is 13 amino acids long. The germline CDR1 and CDR2 sequences are MDHEN and SYDVKM. CDR3 in DNA: TGTGCCAGCAGTTTCTACTCTGGAAACACCATATATTTT. It specifies CASSFYSGNTIYF.

On this clone itself: Other DNA sequences in this specimen translate into the identical CDR3. This chain joins TRBV7-2 and TRBJ2-1, with no clear D. The length of the CDR3 is 14 residues. In germline, CDR1 is SGHTA, CDR2 FQGNSA. The V end was cut by 0 bases, the J end by 0 bases, with 3 bases between. CDR3 DNA sequence: TGTGCCAGCAGCTTAGCACCCTCCTACAATGAGCAGTTCTTC. Translated: CASSLAPSYNEQFF.